This entry features one TCR beta chain sequence. This clonotype has a count of ten or more. Which antigen it targets is not known. Per-base qualities were not stored, and no clone one base away is much larger. This entry is derived from a study of early T cells in non-severe SARS-CoV-2 infection (dated by TCRdb to about 2021). In the study overall: Bulk RNA from unsorted whole blood was used for TCR sequencing, so alpha and beta chains could not be paired.

The library relied on 5' RACE. TCRdb names NextSeq 500 as the instrument used. The TCR library protocol attached unique molecular identifiers to individual cDNA molecules to correct for sequencing error and PCR bias. Both TCR alpha and beta chains were sequenced, and tight co-correlation was observed between alpha and beta sequence abundances in each sample. Per the original workflow: Decombinator V4 was used to annotate the V gene, J gene and CDR3 of the TCR sequences. Expanded TCRs were defined as changing significantly between any two time points under a Poisson model with p below 0.0001. TCR abundances were normalised to the total number of TCRs sequenced per sample and were expressed as counts per million. VDJdb, accessed on 1 November 2021, was searched for TCRs annotated for CMV, EBV and SARS-CoV-2, and TCRs annotated for more than one antigen were excluded. TCRdb cleaned the public reads at Q25 with fastp, built clones with MiXCR and kept in-frame beta chains. Rows merge per CDR3 protein into single entries with the most common DNA and genes. The V and J calls reflect TCRdb's pipeline rather than the authors' work. The sample records tens of thousands of distinct CDR3 sequences, less than 5% of which are singletons. Around 21% of the sample is taken by the ten largest.

Results and caveats for the whole study, not just this receptor: VDJdb matching was skewed toward anti-spike CD8 responses and likely underestimated virus-specific expansions, missing private and CD4 specificities.

This was a case-control study nested in a cohort of healthcare workers in London, UK, who had nasopharyngeal swab PCR tests and blood samples taken every week. Healthcare workers were recruited during the week of the UK lockdown, between 23 and 31 March 2020, and followed weekly for up to roughly 15 weeks. The sequence was collected from an adult who was a healthcare worker with PCR-confirmed SARS-CoV-2 infection or an uninfected control (not recorded which). The source material was whole blood.

The sequenced DNA is TGTGCCAGCAGTTTCTGGGTTGGCGGGGAGCTGTTTTTT. This codes for CASSFWVGGELFF. In this chain, TRBV12-3 or TRBV12-4 is recombined with TRBJ2-2; the D gene lacks a confident call. The CDR3 has 13 amino acids, counting the end cysteine and phenylalanine. Only CDR3 DNA is held: 39 bases, read in frame from base 1. Between the V and J ends, shortened by 3 bases and 7 bases respectively, the junction contains 9 bases.